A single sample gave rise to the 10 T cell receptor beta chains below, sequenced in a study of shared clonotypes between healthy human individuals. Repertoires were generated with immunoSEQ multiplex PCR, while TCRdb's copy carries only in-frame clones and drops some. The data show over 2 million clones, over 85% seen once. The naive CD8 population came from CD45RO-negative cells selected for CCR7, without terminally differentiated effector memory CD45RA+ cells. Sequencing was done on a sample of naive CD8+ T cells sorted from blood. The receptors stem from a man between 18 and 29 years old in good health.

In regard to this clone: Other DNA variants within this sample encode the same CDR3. The CDR3, as DNA: TGTGCCAGCAGGGACAGGGGGCAAGAGACCCAGTACTTC. Translated, it gives CASRDRGQETQYF. This chain links TRBV14 with TRBJ2-5; the match to TRBD1 covers 10 bases. V gave up 6 bases and J gave up 2 bases; unmatched junction bases: 0. CDR3 length equals 13 residues. From germline, CDR1 is SGHDN and CDR2 FVKESK.

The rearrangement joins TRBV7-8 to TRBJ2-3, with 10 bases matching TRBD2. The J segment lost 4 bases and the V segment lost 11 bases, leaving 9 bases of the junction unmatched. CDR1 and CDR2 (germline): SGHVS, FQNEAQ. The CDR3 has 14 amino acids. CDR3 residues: CAGRRLAGADTQYF. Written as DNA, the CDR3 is TGTGCCGGCCGTAGGCTAGCGGGAGCAGATACGCAGTATTTT.

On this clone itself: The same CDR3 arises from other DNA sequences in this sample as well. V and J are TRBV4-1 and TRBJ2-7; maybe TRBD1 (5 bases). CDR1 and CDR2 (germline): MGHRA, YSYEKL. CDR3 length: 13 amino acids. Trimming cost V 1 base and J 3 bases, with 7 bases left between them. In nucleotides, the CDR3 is TGCGCCAGCAGCCAAGGACAGCTCTACGAGCAGTACTTC. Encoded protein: CASSQGQLYEQYF.

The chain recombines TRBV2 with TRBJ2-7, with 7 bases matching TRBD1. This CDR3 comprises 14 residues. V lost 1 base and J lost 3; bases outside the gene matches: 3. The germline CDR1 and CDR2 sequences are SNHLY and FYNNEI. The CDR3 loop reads CASSEGQGYYEQYF. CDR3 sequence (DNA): TGTGCCAGCAGTGAAGGACAGGGCTACTACGAGCAGTACTTC. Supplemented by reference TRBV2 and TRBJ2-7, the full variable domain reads EPEVTQTPSHQVTQMGQEVILRCVPISNHLYFYWYRQILGQKVEFLVSFYNNEISEKSEIFDDQFSVERPDGSNFTLKIRSTKLEDSAMYFCASSEGQGYYEQYFGPGTRLTVT.

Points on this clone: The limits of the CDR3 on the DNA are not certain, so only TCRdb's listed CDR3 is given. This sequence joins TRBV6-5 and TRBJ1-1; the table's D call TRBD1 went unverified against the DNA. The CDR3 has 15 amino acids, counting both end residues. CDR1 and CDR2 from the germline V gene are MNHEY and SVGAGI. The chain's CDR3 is CASSSSDRRGTEAFF.

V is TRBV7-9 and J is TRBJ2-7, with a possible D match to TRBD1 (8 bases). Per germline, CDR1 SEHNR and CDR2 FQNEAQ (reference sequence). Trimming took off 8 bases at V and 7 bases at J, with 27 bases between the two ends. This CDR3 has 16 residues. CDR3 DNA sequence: TGTGCCAGCTGCCCAGGGGGCGGGGGTGCTCTCGGGGAGCAGTACTTC. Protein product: CASCPGGGGALGEQYF.

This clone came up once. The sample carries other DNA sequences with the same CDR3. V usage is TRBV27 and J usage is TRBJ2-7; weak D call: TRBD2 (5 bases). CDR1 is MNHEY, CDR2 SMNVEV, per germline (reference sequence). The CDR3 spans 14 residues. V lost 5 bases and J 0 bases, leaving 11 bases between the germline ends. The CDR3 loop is CASSLASTSYEQYF. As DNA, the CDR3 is TGTGCCAGCAGTCTAGCAAGTACCTCCTACGAGCAGTACTTC.

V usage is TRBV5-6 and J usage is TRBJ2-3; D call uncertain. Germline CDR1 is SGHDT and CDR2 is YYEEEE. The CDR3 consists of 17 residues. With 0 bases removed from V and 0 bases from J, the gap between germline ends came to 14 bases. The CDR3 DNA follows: TGTGCCAGCAGCTTGGACAGAAGTTCTGCAAGCACAGATACGCAGTATTTT. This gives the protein CASSLDRSSASTDTQYF.

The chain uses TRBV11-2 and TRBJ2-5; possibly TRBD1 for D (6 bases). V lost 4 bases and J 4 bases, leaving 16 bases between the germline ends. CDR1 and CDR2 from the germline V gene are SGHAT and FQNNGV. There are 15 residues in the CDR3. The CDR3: CASSSWTDPRETQYF. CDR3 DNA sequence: TGTGCCAGCAGCTCCTGGACAGACCCAAGAGAGACCCAGTACTTC.

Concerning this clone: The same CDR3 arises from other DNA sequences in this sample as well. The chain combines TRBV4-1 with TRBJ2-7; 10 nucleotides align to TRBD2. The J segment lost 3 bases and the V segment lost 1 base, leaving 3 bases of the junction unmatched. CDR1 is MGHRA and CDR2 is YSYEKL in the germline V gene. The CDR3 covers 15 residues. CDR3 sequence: CASSQGTSGDYEQYF. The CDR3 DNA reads TGCGCCAGCAGCCAAGGGACTAGCGGTGACTACGAGCAGTACTTC.